This passage covers 28 T cell receptor beta chains from one sample sequenced in a study of cytomegalovirus exposure and HLA in healthy donors. The PCR contained 60 Vbeta and 13 Jbeta primers. The protocol was immunoSEQ multiplex PCR, while the TCRdb copy is restricted to in-frame clones and leaves out a portion. The sample holds about 150,000 clones, approximately 80% seen once. Sequenced material: PBMCs. Every receptor here comes from a middle-aged woman in good health and CMV-seronegative.

This clone was picked up a small number of times. This rearrangement joins TRBV28 to TRBJ1-4; possibly TRBD1 for D (5 bases). Germline assignment: CDR1 MDHEN and CDR2 SYDVKM. Trimming stripped 1 base from V and 10 bases from J, with 10 bases between. The CDR3 runs to 13 residues. The CDR3 here is CASSLSSGLKLFF. The CDR3 DNA sequence: TGTGCCAGCAGTTTATCGTCAGGGTTAAAACTGTTTTTT.

V is TRBV11-2 and J is TRBJ2-7; 10 nucleotides match TRBD1. V lost 7 bases, J lost 5 bases, and 8 bases stayed unmatched. This CDR3 contains 14 residues. The germline V gene encodes CDR1 SGHAT and CDR2 FQNNGV. The CDR3 sequence: CASTPGTGAHEQYF. The CDR3 DNA reads TGTGCCAGCACCCCCGGGACAGGGGCTCACGAGCAGTACTTC.

To note about this clone: An end of the junction does not agree with germline; a read error may underlie this. CDR3 sequence reads: CSSSPEPQQETQYF. The CDR3 DNA reads as TGTTCCAGCAGCCCAGAACCTCAACAAGAGACCCAGTACTTC. The chain carries TRBV7-9 and TRBJ2-5; D uncertain. Germline V gives CDR1 SEHNR, CDR2 FQNEAQ (reference sequence). This CDR3 has 14 residues.

This clone was picked up a small number of times. The rearrangement joins TRBV9 to TRBJ2-5; D may be TRBD2 (5 bases). CDR1 is SGDLS and CDR2 is YYNGEE in the germline V gene. Trimming cost V 4 bases and J 2 bases, with 12 bases left between them. CDR3 size: 14 residues. CDR3 residues: CASSSGGPQETQYF. The DNA of the CDR3 is TGTGCCAGCAGCTCCGGCGGGCCTCAAGAGACCCAGTACTTC.

This clone was detected a few times. The chain has TRBV5-1 and TRBJ2-7; 11 positions match TRBD1. CDR1 and CDR2 from the germline V gene are SGHRS and YFSETQ. This CDR3 is built from 15 residues. The trim removed 5 bases at V and 4 bases at J, leaving 8 bases unmatched. The CDR3 nucleotides read TGCGCCAGCAGTAGCGGGGACAGGGGGATTTACGAGCAGTACTTC. Translated: CASSSGDRGIYEQYF.

CDR3 bases: TGTGCCAGCAGCGGGAAGTGGCGGGATGCAGATACGCAGTATTTT. Protein sequence: CASSGKWRDADTQYF. This chain connects TRBV7-9 to TRBJ2-3, with a possible D match to TRBD2 (6 bases). The length of the CDR3 is 15 residues. Trimming took off 5 bases at V and 4 bases at J, with 16 bases between the two ends. Germline values: CDR1 SEHNR, CDR2 FQNEAQ (reference sequence).

J is TRBJ2-2 and V is TRBV2; TRBD2 might be the D (6 bases). This CDR3 is built from 14 residues. V was cut by 7 bases and J by 4 bases, with 13 bases left in between. Germline-derived CDR1 and CDR2 are SNHLY and FYNNEI. The CDR3, as DNA: TGTGCCAGCAAAGTTGGGGGGTCCACCGGGGAGCTGTTTTTT. Its translation is CASKVGGSTGELFF.

This rearrangement joins TRBV9 to TRBJ1-6; D is perhaps TRBD1 (6 bases). This CDR3 has 15 amino acids. Between the trimmed V and J ends, which lost 4 bases and 5 bases, there was a span of 13 bases. Germline values: CDR1 SGDLS, CDR2 YYNGEE. CDR3 sequence: CASSSQQGDNSPLHF. In DNA form, the CDR3 reads TGTGCCAGCAGCTCCCAACAGGGAGATAATTCACCCCTCCACTTT.

In its sample, this clone was seen a few times. The V gene is TRBV11-2, the J gene TRBJ1-4, with 9 bases aligning to TRBD1. This CDR3 is 14 amino acids long. From germline, CDR1 is SGHAT and CDR2 FQNNGV. V trimming: 3 bases; J trimming: 6 bases; junction bases outside the gene matches: 2. CDR3 DNA: TGTGCCAGCAGCTTCGGGACAGGGTATGAAAAACTGTTTTTT. This gives the protein CASSFGTGYEKLFF. The whole variable domain, remainder taken from reference TRBV11-2 and TRBJ1-4, is EAGVAQSPRYKIIEKRQSVAFWCNPISGHATLYWYQQILGQGPKLLIQFQNNGVVDDSQLPKDRFSAERLKGVDSTLKIQPAKLEDSAVYLCASSFGTGYEKLFFGSGTQLSVL.

The chain joins TRBV10-1 to TRBJ2-1, with D possibly being TRBD2 (6 bases). From germline, CDR1 is WNHNN and CDR2 SYGVQD (reference sequence). V was cut by 3 bases and J by 6 bases, with 12 bases left in between. This CDR3 is 14 amino acids long. CDR3 coding DNA: TGCGCCAGCAGTGACGGCGGGGTCGGCAATGAGCAGTTCTTC. This translates into CASSDGGVGNEQFF.

The chain links TRBV30 to TRBJ2-7, with a possible D match to TRBD2 (6 bases). Trimming removed 0 bases at V and 9 bases at J, with 18 bases between. The V gene's germline CDR1 is GTSNPN and CDR2 SVGIG (reference sequence). The CDR3 covers 14 residues. CDR3 DNA: TGTGCCTGGAGTGTACTTGGGGGGAATTCTGGGCAGTACTTC. It yields the protein CAWSVLGGNSGQYF.

The chain uses TRBV7-3 and TRBJ2-3; maybe TRBD2 (5 bases). From germline, CDR1 is SGHTA and CDR2 FQGTGA. V was pared by 4 bases and J by 2 bases, with 10 bases between. CDR3 size: 14 residues. Here the CDR3 reads CASSSGLNTDTQYF. CDR3 DNA sequence: TGTGCCAGCAGCTCCGGACTCAACACAGATACGCAGTATTTT.

This clone occurred once. The chain employs TRBV9 and TRBJ2-2, with 7 bases aligning to TRBD2. Germline V gene lookup returns CDR1 SGDLS and CDR2 YYNGEE. The CDR3 runs to 17 residues. V shed 5 bases, J shed 0 bases, and the junction held 10 bases outside the gene matches. In nucleotides, the CDR3 is TGTGCCAGCAGTAAAGCGGGACTCGGTCCGAACACCGGGGAGCTGTTTTTT. Protein sequence: CASSKAGLGPNTGELFF.

The rearrangement joins TRBV11-1 to TRBJ2-7, with 12 bases lining up with TRBD2. The CDR3 extends over 14 amino acids. Germline lookup yields CDR1 SGHAT and CDR2 FQDESV (reference sequence). V shed 6 bases, J shed 6 bases, and the junction held 6 bases outside the gene matches. CDR3 loop: CASRSGLAGLEQYF. The CDR3 nucleotides are TGTGCCAGCAGATCCGGACTAGCGGGGCTCGAGCAGTACTTC.

A word on this clone: At one of its ends the junction is not consistent with the germline gene, which may arise from a read error. This chain uses TRBV18 with TRBJ2-3; 9 positions agree with TRBD2. Germline CDR1 reads KGHSH; CDR2 reads LQKENI. The CDR3 contains 18 residues. Here the CDR3 DNA reads TGTGCCAGCTTACCAGAGAGCGGGGGGCCGATTAGCACAGATACGCAGTATTTT. Protein: CASLPESGGPISTDTQYF.

V gene TRBV4-1 combines with J gene TRBJ1-2; a weak D match, TRBD1 (5 bases). From germline, CDR1 is MGHRA and CDR2 YSYEKL. The CDR3 consists of 15 residues. The V and J ends lost 1 base and 3 bases respectively, with 12 bases between them. CDR3 DNA sequence: TGCGCCAGCAGCCAAGTGGCGGGGGGTCACTATGGCTACACCTTC. This gives the protein CASSQVAGGHYGYTF.

The chain combines TRBV14 with TRBJ2-7; 7 positions agree with TRBD1. The germline CDR1 and CDR2 sequences are SGHDN and FVKESK. V was pared by 5 bases and J by 2 bases, with 12 bases of the junction left unmatched. The CDR3 has 16 residues. The DNA for the CDR3 is TGTGCCAGCAGCGGTTCTGGACAGGCTTCGGCCTACGAGCAGTACTTC. Its translation: CASSGSGQASAYEQYF.

J is TRBJ2-6 and V is TRBV29-1; D is undetermined. The V gene lost 5 bases and the J gene lost 0 bases, with 5 bases spanning the gap. The CDR3 totals 13 residues. Germline V gene data show CDR1 as SQVTM and CDR2 as ANQGSEA. This CDR3 reads CSVFISGANVLTF. In DNA, the CDR3 is TGCAGCGTTTTCATCTCTGGGGCCAACGTCCTGACTTTC.

A single count supports this clone. This sequence joins TRBV5-1 and TRBJ2-1; 9 positions match TRBD2. With V trimmed by 0 bases and J by 4 bases, 5 bases remained unmatched. Germline loops: CDR1 SGHRS, CDR2 YFSETQ. The CDR3 has 16 amino acids. The CDR3 DNA is TGCGCCAGCAGCTTGGTCGTAGCGGGAGTTTACAATGAGCAGTTCTTC. Protein product: CASSLVVAGVYNEQFF.

The rearrangement uses TRBV13 and TRBJ2-7; weak D call: TRBD1 (6 bases). Germline lookup yields CDR1 PRHDT and CDR2 FYEKMQ (reference sequence). The CDR3 is 14 residues long. V lost 0 bases and J lost 3, with 9 bases in between. Written as DNA, the CDR3 is TGTGCCAGCAGCTTAGGGGACAGTCTCTACGAGCAGTACTTC. This sequence encodes CASSLGDSLYEQYF.

The genes are TRBV19 and TRBJ1-5; possible D gene TRBD1, 6 bases. With 1 base removed from V and 0 bases from J, the gap between germline ends came to 16 bases. This CDR3 is 18 amino acids long. Germline CDR1 reads LNHDA; CDR2 reads SQIVND (reference sequence). CDR3 coding DNA: TGTGCCAGTAGTATAGTCACAGGGTCCCGTTATAGCAATCAGCCCCAGCATTTT. Residues: CASSIVTGSRYSNQPQHF. Filled out from reference TRBV19 and TRBJ1-5, the complete variable domain reads DGGITQSPKYLFRKEGQNVTLSCEQNLNHDAMYWYRQDPGQGLRLIYYSQIVNDFQKGDIAEGYSVSREKKESFPLTVTSAQKNPTAFYLCASSIVTGSRYSNQPQHFGDGTRLSIL.

The chain recombines TRBV5-6 with TRBJ1-2; TRBD1 matches 7 bases. Trimming cost V 2 bases and J 3 bases; bases outside gene matches: 4. The CDR3 runs 14 residues. Germline values: CDR1 SGHDT, CDR2 YYEEEE. The CDR3 nucleotides are TGTGCCAGCAGCTTAGGGGGCGCCCACTATGGCTACACCTTC. It specifies CASSLGGAHYGYTF.

The rearrangement uses TRBV7-3 and TRBJ1-4; D unresolved. This CDR3 is 14 amino acids long. The V end lost 5 bases, the J end lost 7 bases, and 14 bases lay between the germline ends. Germline V gene sequence: CDR1 SGHTA, CDR2 FQGTGA. The CDR3 protein is CASSAGGSGEKLFF. In nucleotides, the CDR3 is TGTGCCAGCAGCGCCGGAGGATCGGGTGAAAAACTGTTTTTT.

This chain uses TRBV20-1 with TRBJ1-6; D is unresolved. Trimming cost V 5 bases and J 7 bases, with 6 bases left between them. Germline-derived CDR1 and CDR2 are DFQATT and SNEGSKA (reference sequence). This CDR3 comprises 11 residues. The CDR3 region is CSAGRNSPLHF. The CDR3 DNA reads TGCAGTGCTGGGCGAAATTCACCCCTCCACTTT.

The V and J genes are TRBV4-2 and TRBJ2-6; tentatively, D is TRBD1 (5 bases). Germline V CDR1 and CDR2: LGHNA, YNFKEQ. Between the trimmed V and J ends, which lost 1 base and 0 bases, there was a span of 16 bases. The CDR3 runs to 19 residues. CDR3 DNA sequence: TGTGCCAGCAGCCAAGGGCAGGGCAAAACCTACTCTGGGGCCAACGTCCTGACTTTC. It is translated as CASSQGQGKTYSGANVLTF.

This clone was detected a few times. The chain couples TRBV7-7 to TRBJ1-4; D ambiguous. The CDR3 spans 13 residues. V was cut by 2 bases and J by 5 bases, with 6 bases left in between. CDR1 is SSHAT, CDR2 FNYEAQ, per germline (reference sequence). The CDR3 DNA reads TGTGCCAGCAGCTTAAGCCTGAATGAAAAACTGTTTTTT. It encodes CASSLSLNEKLFF.

The J gene is TRBJ1-1, the V gene TRBV11-3, with D maybe TRBD1 (5 bases). The CDR3 extends over 12 amino acids. Trimming stripped 3 bases from V and 7 bases from J, with 9 bases between. Per the germline V gene, CDR1 is SGHNT and CDR2 is YENEEA. The CDR3 region has the DNA TGTGCCAGCAGCTTTTCGACAGATGAAGCTTTCTTT. Its translation is CASSFSTDEAFF.

The chain carries TRBV19 and TRBJ2-6; TRBD1 matches at 10 bases. J was trimmed by 4 bases and V by 4 bases; bases with no gene match: 7. This CDR3 spans 17 amino acids. Germline lookup yields CDR1 LNHDA and CDR2 SQIVND (reference sequence). The CDR3 nucleotides are TGTGCCAGTAGTACTGGACAGGGGGTGTCCGGGGCCAACGTCCTGACTTTC. Its translation: CASSTGQGVSGANVLTF.